A selection of T cell receptor beta chains follows, all from one sample in a study of blood T cells in healthy people across ages. TCRdb passed the 5' RACE reads through MiXCR, listing each CDR3 protein once. This table has about 780,000 distinct CDR3 sequences, 35% to 50% appearing once. The sample was blood. The source is an elderly man in good health. Both conserved end residues are part of each CDR3. A D gene is named only where the DNA matches it firmly. The size entry is marked missing in some rows and otherwise reads once, few, many or a size class.

cdr3_length: 14; d_call: NA; j_call: TRBJ2-7; clone_size: NA; v_call: TRBV6-6; cdr3_nt: TGTGCCAGCAGTTCCTGGGGCTCTGACAATGAGCAGTACTTC; cdr3_aa: CASSSWGSDNEQYF
cdr3_length: 15; d_call: NA; j_call: TRBJ1-4; clone_size: NA; v_call: TRBV5-1; cdr3_nt: TGCGCCAGCAGCGTCGGCTTTCAAGGCAATGAAAAACTGTTTTTT; cdr3_aa: CASSVGFQGNEKLFF
cdr3_length: 13; d_call: TRBD1; j_call: TRBJ2-5; clone_size: NA; v_call: TRBV20-1; cdr3_nt: TGCAGTGCTAGTTGGACAGGGGCGGAGACCCAGTACTTC; cdr3_aa: CSASWTGAETQYF
cdr3_length: 18; d_call: NA; j_call: TRBJ1-2; clone_size: NA; v_call: TRBV21-1; cdr3_nt: TGTGCCAGCACAAGAAGGTCGAATCCGGGACAGCTATCGGGAGGCTACACCTTC; cdr3_aa: CASTRRSNPGQLSGGYTF
cdr3_length: 15; d_call: NA; j_call: TRBJ2-1; clone_size: few; v_call: TRBV9; cdr3_nt: TGTGCCAGCAGCGTGGGACGAGCGGACTACAATGAGCAGTTCTTC; cdr3_aa: CASSVGRADYNEQFF
cdr3_length: 15; d_call: TRBD2; j_call: TRBJ2-1; clone_size: NA; v_call: TRBV20-1; cdr3_nt: TGCAGTGCGTCTGGCGCACTAGCGGGAGTCGATGAGCAGTTCTTC; cdr3_aa: CSASGALAGVDEQFF
cdr3_length: 15; d_call: TRBD2; j_call: TRBJ2-3; clone_size: NA; v_call: TRBV15; cdr3_nt: TGTGCCACCAGCAGAAAGACTAGCGGCACAGATACGCAGTATTTT; cdr3_aa: CATSRKTSGTDTQYF
cdr3_length: 10; d_call: NA; j_call: TRBJ2-5; clone_size: NA; v_call: TRBV20-1; cdr3_nt: TGCAGTGCCCTGGCGGAGACCCAGTACTTC; cdr3_aa: CSALAETQYF
cdr3_length: 14; d_call: NA; j_call: TRBJ2-5; clone_size: NA; v_call: TRBV5-1; cdr3_nt: TGCGCCAGCAGCTTGTTAGGCACCAAAGAGACCCAGTACTTC; cdr3_aa: CASSLLGTKETQYF
cdr3_length: 12; d_call: TRBD1; j_call: TRBJ2-2; clone_size: once; v_call: TRBV20-1; cdr3_nt: TGCAGTGCAAAGTCAGGGGGCAGGGAGCTGTTTTTT; cdr3_aa: CSAKSGGRELFF
cdr3_length: 13; d_call: NA; j_call: TRBJ2-7; clone_size: many; v_call: TRBV29-1; cdr3_nt: TGCAGCGTCCTGGGCCGAAGCCAATACGAGCAGTACTTC; cdr3_aa: CSVLGRSQYEQYF
cdr3_length: 13; d_call: TRBD1; j_call: TRBJ1-1; clone_size: NA; v_call: TRBV29-1; cdr3_nt: TGCAGCGTTTTGACAGGGATGAACACTGAAGCTTTCTTT; cdr3_aa: CSVLTGMNTEAFF
cdr3_length: 14; d_call: TRBD1; j_call: TRBJ1-2; clone_size: once; v_call: TRBV20-1; cdr3_nt: TGCAGTGCTAGAGGGAAGGGGGACAGGGGCGGCCACACCTTC; cdr3_aa: CSARGKGDRGGHTF
cdr3_length: 19; d_call: NA; j_call: TRBJ2-1; clone_size: NA; v_call: TRBV14; cdr3_nt: TGTGCCAGCAGCCAAGAGAGGTTCGCGACACTCGAAACTGACAATGAGCAGTTCTTC; cdr3_aa: CASSQERFATLETDNEQFF
cdr3_length: 11; d_call: NA; j_call: TRBJ2-1; clone_size: NA; v_call: TRBV12-3/TRBV12-4; cdr3_nt: TGTGCCAGCACCATAGCCCATGAGCAGTTCTTC; cdr3_aa: CASTIAHEQFF
cdr3_length: 15; d_call: NA; j_call: TRBJ2-1; clone_size: NA; v_call: TRBV5-6; cdr3_nt: TGTGCCAGCAGCTTGGCTGTCCGGGAACTCCATGAGCAGTTCTTC; cdr3_aa: CASSLAVRELHEQFF
cdr3_length: 14; d_call: NA; j_call: TRBJ2-5; clone_size: NA; v_call: TRBV3-1; cdr3_nt: TGTGCCAGCAGCCAAGTGGTGGGGGCAGAGACCCAGTACTTC; cdr3_aa: CASSQVVGAETQYF
cdr3_length: 15; d_call: NA; j_call: TRBJ1-2; clone_size: NA; v_call: TRBV6-4; cdr3_nt: TGTGCCAGCCGAGCAAGTTCCAAGACTAACTATGGCTACACCTTC; cdr3_aa: CASRASSKTNYGYTF
cdr3_length: 13; d_call: NA; j_call: TRBJ2-7; clone_size: NA; v_call: TRBV5-1; cdr3_nt: TGCGCCAGCGGGGCGGTTGGTGATGGCGAGCAGTACTTC; cdr3_aa: CASGAVGDGEQYF
cdr3_length: 13; d_call: NA; j_call: TRBJ1-6; clone_size: few; v_call: TRBV4-3; cdr3_nt: TGCGCCAGCAGCCAACAAACAGGGACACCCCTCCACTTT; cdr3_aa: CASSQQTGTPLHF
cdr3_length: 16; d_call: NA; j_call: TRBJ2-7; clone_size: NA; v_call: TRBV5-1; cdr3_nt: TGCGCCAGCAGCCCTTCGGGAGGACAGGGCCCCTACGAGCAGTACTTC; cdr3_aa: CASSPSGGQGPYEQYF
cdr3_length: 13; d_call: NA; j_call: TRBJ1-2; clone_size: many; v_call: TRBV12-3/TRBV12-4; cdr3_nt: TGTGCCAGCAGTGTCCAGCTTGGTTATGGCTACACCTTC; cdr3_aa: CASSVQLGYGYTF
cdr3_length: 16; d_call: NA; j_call: TRBJ2-3; clone_size: NA; v_call: TRBV9; cdr3_nt: TGTGCCAGCAGCCCGCTGGGGCGGGGAGGAGTAGATACGCAGTATTTT; cdr3_aa: CASSPLGRGGVDTQYF
cdr3_length: 15; d_call: NA; j_call: TRBJ2-1; clone_size: NA; v_call: TRBV21-1; cdr3_nt: TGTGCCAGCAGCAAAGAGACTAGCGGGAGGGGTGAGCAGTTCTTC; cdr3_aa: CASSKETSGRGEQFF
cdr3_length: 15; d_call: NA; j_call: TRBJ2-5; clone_size: NA; v_call: TRBV6-5; cdr3_nt: TGTGCCAGCAGTTACTGGGACCGCTACCAAGAGACCCAGTACTTC; cdr3_aa: CASSYWDRYQETQYF
cdr3_length: 16; d_call: TRBD1; j_call: TRBJ2-3; clone_size: once; v_call: TRBV7-2; cdr3_nt: TGTGCCAGCAGCCCCCAACGACAGGGGCCCACAGATACGCAGTATTTT; cdr3_aa: CASSPQRQGPTDTQYF
cdr3_length: 16; d_call: TRBD1; j_call: TRBJ2-2; clone_size: NA; v_call: TRBV3-1; cdr3_nt: TGTGCCAGCAGAGACCGGGACAGGGGAGGAACCGGGGAGCTGTTTTTT; cdr3_aa: CASRDRDRGGTGELFF
cdr3_length: 12; d_call: NA; j_call: TRBJ2-7; clone_size: NA; v_call: TRBV28; cdr3_nt: TGTGCCTGTGGGGGAGGCTCCTACGAGCAGTACTTC; cdr3_aa: CACGGGSYEQYF
cdr3_length: 13; d_call: NA; j_call: TRBJ2-3; clone_size: NA; v_call: TRBV7-2; cdr3_nt: TGTGCCAGCAGCTTAGCGTGGAGAGATACGCAGTATTTT; cdr3_aa: CASSLAWRDTQYF
cdr3_length: 13; d_call: NA; j_call: TRBJ1-2; clone_size: NA; v_call: TRBV12-3/TRBV12-4; cdr3_nt: TGTGCCAGCAGTACTCTCGTAGATTATGGCTACACCTTC; cdr3_aa: CASSTLVDYGYTF
cdr3_length: 17; d_call: TRBD2; j_call: TRBJ2-3; clone_size: NA; v_call: TRBV4-1; cdr3_nt: TGCGCCAGCAGCCTAGTAGGGACTAGTCAGAGGGCAGATACGCAGTATTTT; cdr3_aa: CASSLVGTSQRADTQYF
cdr3_length: 15; d_call: TRBD2; j_call: TRBJ2-7; clone_size: NA; v_call: TRBV5-1; cdr3_nt: TGCGCCAGCAGCTTGGATCCGGGAGGGACCTACGAGCAGTACTTC; cdr3_aa: CASSLDPGGTYEQYF